Each of the 14 T cell receptor beta chains below was sequenced from the same sample in a study of blood T cell repertoires in COVID-19. The data were produced by immunoSEQ multiplex PCR, yet TCRdb's version contains in-frame clones alone and is incomplete. Found here are over 200,000 clones, 86% of them singletons; the top ten hold approximately 3.3%. Sequences were obtained from PBMCs or T cells enriched from blood (not recorded which). The receptors were sampled from a woman in her forties or fifties in a cohort exposed to, infected with or recovered from COVID-19 (not recorded which).

The CDR3 bases are TGCAGTGCTAGTGGGCTAGCGGAGTCCACAGATACGCAGTATTTT. Translated: CSASGLAESTDTQYF. The chain joins TRBV20-1 to TRBJ2-3; 7 bases map to TRBD2. This CDR3 contains 15 residues. The V and J ends lost 3 bases and 2 bases, in that order; junction bases with no gene match: 8. From germline, CDR1 is DFQATT and CDR2 SNEGSKA (reference sequence).

The V call is TRBV6-6, the J call TRBJ1-1; a possible D gene is TRBD1 (6 bases). Germline assignment: CDR1 MNHNY and CDR2 SVGAGI (reference sequence). The V gene lost 7 bases and the J gene lost 0 bases, with 18 bases spanning the gap. The CDR3 has 16 amino acids. This CDR3 reads CASTPPRGIVNTEAFF. The CDR3 DNA reads as TGTGCCAGCACCCCCCCGAGGGGGATTGTGAACACTGAAGCTTTCTTT.

The V call is TRBV4-3, the J call TRBJ2-1; D may be TRBD1 (5 bases). The length of the CDR3 is 14 residues. Trimming left V 0 bases short and J 5 bases short, with 8 bases between. Germline assignment: CDR1 LGHNA and CDR2 YSLEER. The CDR3 is CASSQDRTNNEQFF. The CDR3 DNA is TGCGCCAGCAGCCAAGATAGGACAAACAATGAGCAGTTCTTC.

This clone showed up just once. This sequence joins TRBV15 and TRBJ1-5, with D perhaps matching TRBD1 (5 bases). Trimming took 4 bases from V and 2 from J, leaving 12 bases between them. Germline CDR1 is LNHNV and CDR2 is YYDKDF (reference sequence). There are 15 residues in the CDR3. The DNA of the CDR3 is TGTGCCACCAGCATAGCGGGCAGGGGCAATCAGCCCCAGCATTTT. Translating gives CATSIAGRGNQPQHF. The full variable domain, its missing parts supplied by reference TRBV15 and TRBJ1-5, is DAMVIQNPRYQVTQFGKPVTLSCSQTLNHNVMYWYQQKSSQAPKLLFHYYDKDFNNEADTPDNFQSRRPNTSFCFLDIRSPGLGDTAMYLCATSIAGRGNQPQHFGDGTRLSIL.

The chain carries TRBV5-1 and TRBJ1-2; D ambiguous. Per germline, CDR1 SGHRS and CDR2 YFSETQ. CDR3 length: 15 amino acids. V was shortened by 2 bases and J by 0 bases, with 11 bases between the two germline ends. CDR3 protein: CASSFRDPTNYGYTF. CDR3 DNA sequence: TGCGCCAGCAGCTTCCGGGATCCCACTAACTATGGCTACACCTTC.

This clone was recorded once. For the CDR3, the DNA is TGTGCCAGTAAGTTAAGGGCGGGCAATGAGCAGTTCTTC. Translation gives CASKLRAGNEQFF. The V gene is TRBV19, the J gene TRBJ2-1; weak D call: TRBD2 (5 bases). The CDR3 has 13 amino acids. CDR1 and CDR2 from the germline V gene are LNHDA and SQIVND (reference sequence). Trimming took 7 bases from V and 6 from J, leaving 13 bases between them.

V gene TRBV6-1 combines with J gene TRBJ2-1, with a weak D call TRBD1 (5 bases). CDR3 length: 15 residues. The ends were cut back, 2 bases at V and 4 bases at J, with 12 bases in the middle. Germline CDR1 reads MNHNS; CDR2 reads SASEGT. DNA of the CDR3: TGTGCCAGCAGTGAACGTCAGGGTAGGTACAATGAGCAGTTCTTC. The encoded protein is CASSERQGRYNEQFF.

This clone was picked up a small number of times. This sequence joins TRBV15 and TRBJ2-7; tentatively, D is TRBD2 (6 bases). Per germline, CDR1 LNHNV and CDR2 YYDKDF (reference sequence). The CDR3 length is 16 residues. V shed 0 bases and J shed 0 bases, with 12 bases lying between them. CDR3 bases: TGTGCCACCAGCAGAGAGGGAGGCAGGAGCTCCTACGAGCAGTACTTC. Protein sequence: CATSREGGRSSYEQYF. Full variable domain (missing parts from reference TRBV15 and TRBJ2-7): DAMVIQNPRYQVTQFGKPVTLSCSQTLNHNVMYWYQQKSSQAPKLLFHYYDKDFNNEADTPDNFQSRRPNTSFCFLDIRSPGLGDTAMYLCATSREGGRSSYEQYFGPGTRLTVT.

V usage is TRBV6-5 and J usage is TRBJ2-4, with D possibly matching TRBD1 (6 bases). This CDR3 is 16 amino acids long. V was shortened by 2 bases and J by 0 bases, with 11 bases between the two germline ends. The germline gives CDR1 MNHEY, CDR2 SVGAGI. For the CDR3, the DNA is TGTGCCAGCAGTTACAGGGCAGGGGTAGCCAAAAACATTCAGTACTTC. This gives the protein CASSYRAGVAKNIQYF.

This clone was seen only once. The chain couples TRBV7-8 to TRBJ2-4, with a tentative D call TRBD2 (6 bases). Germline V gives CDR1 SGHVS, CDR2 FQNEAQ. The CDR3 is made up of 13 amino acids. The V gene lost 11 bases and the J gene lost 8 bases, with 19 bases spanning the gap. CDR3 in DNA: TGTGCCGGCGCCAACCGGGGGTCAGACATTCAGTACTTC. This codes for CAGANRGSDIQYF.

The chain employs TRBV4-1 and TRBJ2-5; D is perhaps TRBD1 (6 bases). V was clipped by 4 bases and J by 5 bases, with 20 bases between them. Looked up from germline, CDR1 is MGHRA and CDR2 is YSYEKL. The CDR3 extends over 16 amino acids. CDR3 DNA sequence: TGCGCCAGCAGCCCTCACACAGACAGGCATCGGGAGACCCAGTACTTC. Translation gives CASSPHTDRHRETQYF.

The chain has TRBV28 and TRBJ1-5; 8 bases map to TRBD1. This CDR3 region has 13 residues. Germline CDR1 MDHEN, CDR2 SYDVKM. With V trimmed by 8 bases and J by 5 bases, 5 bases remained unmatched. The CDR3 protein is CASLTGGDQPQHF. In DNA form, the CDR3 reads TGTGCCAGCCTAACAGGGGGGGATCAGCCCCAGCATTTT.

The V and J genes are TRBV11-2 and TRBJ2-3, with 9 nucleotides matching TRBD2. The germline V gene encodes CDR1 SGHAT and CDR2 FQNNGV. The V and J ends lost 2 bases and 14 bases, in that order; junction bases with no gene match: 11. The CDR3 spans 14 residues. Written as DNA, the CDR3 is TGTGCCAGCAGCTTACCAGCGACGGGCGGGGGGGTGTATTTT. Amino acid sequence: CASSLPATGGGVYF.

The V and J genes are TRBV5-1 and TRBJ2-3, with D possibly being TRBD2 (7 bases). The CDR3 loop spans 13 amino acids. Germline CDR1 is SGHRS and CDR2 is YFSETQ. Between the trimmed V and J ends, which lost 7 bases and 4 bases, there was a span of 13 bases. The CDR3 reads CASGGGGADTQYF. The CDR3 DNA is TGCGCCAGCGGGGGGGGCGGCGCAGATACGCAGTATTTT.